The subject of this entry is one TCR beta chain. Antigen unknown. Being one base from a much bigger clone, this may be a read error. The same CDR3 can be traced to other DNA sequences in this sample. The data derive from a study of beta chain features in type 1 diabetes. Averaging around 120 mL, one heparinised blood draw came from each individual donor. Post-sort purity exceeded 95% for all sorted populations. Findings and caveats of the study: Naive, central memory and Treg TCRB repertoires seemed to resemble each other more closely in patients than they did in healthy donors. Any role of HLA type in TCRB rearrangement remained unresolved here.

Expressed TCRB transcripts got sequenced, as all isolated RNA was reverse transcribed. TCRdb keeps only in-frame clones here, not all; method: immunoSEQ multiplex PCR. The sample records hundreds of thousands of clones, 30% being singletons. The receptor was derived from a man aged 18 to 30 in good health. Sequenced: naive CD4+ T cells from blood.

The CDR3, as DNA: TGTGCCAGCAGCTCGGACAGCACAGATACGCAGTATTTT. It encodes CASSSDSTDTQYF. This chain uses TRBV5-4 with TRBJ2-3; no firm D call. CDR3 length: 13 residues. Per germline, CDR1 SGHNT and CDR2 YYREEE (reference sequence). V dropped 3 bases and J dropped 0 bases, with 5 bases sitting between them.